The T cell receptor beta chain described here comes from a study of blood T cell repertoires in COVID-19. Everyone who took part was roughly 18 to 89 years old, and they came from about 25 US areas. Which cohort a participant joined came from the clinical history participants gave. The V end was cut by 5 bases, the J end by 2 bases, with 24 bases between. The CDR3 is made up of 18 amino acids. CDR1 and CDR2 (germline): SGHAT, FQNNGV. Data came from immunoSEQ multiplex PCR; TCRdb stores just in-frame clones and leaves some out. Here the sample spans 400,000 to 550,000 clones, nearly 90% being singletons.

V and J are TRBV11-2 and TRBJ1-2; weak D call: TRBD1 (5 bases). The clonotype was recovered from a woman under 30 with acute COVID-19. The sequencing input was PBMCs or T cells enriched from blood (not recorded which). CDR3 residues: CASSPEVRGVLSNYGYTF. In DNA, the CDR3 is TGTGCCAGCAGCCCAGAGGTGCGGGGGGTCTTATCGAACTATGGCTACACCTTC.